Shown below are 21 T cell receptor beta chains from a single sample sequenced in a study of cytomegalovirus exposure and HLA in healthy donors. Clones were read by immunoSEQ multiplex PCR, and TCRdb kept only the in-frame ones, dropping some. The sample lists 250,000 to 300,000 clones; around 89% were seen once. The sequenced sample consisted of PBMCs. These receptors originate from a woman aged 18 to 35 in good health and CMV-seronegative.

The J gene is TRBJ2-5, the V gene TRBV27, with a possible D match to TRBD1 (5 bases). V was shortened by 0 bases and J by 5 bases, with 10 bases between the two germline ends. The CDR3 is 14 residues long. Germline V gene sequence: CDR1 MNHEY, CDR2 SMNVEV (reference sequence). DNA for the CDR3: TGTGCCAGCAGTTTATCCCCAGGGTGGGAGACCCAGTACTTC. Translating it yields CASSLSPGWETQYF.

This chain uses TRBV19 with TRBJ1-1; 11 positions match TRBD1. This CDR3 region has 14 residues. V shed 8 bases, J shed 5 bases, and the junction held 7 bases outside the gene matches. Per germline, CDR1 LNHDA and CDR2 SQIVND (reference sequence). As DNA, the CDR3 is TGTGCCAGTGCCATTGGGACAGGGGGTACTGAAGCTTTCTTT. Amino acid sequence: CASAIGTGGTEAFF.

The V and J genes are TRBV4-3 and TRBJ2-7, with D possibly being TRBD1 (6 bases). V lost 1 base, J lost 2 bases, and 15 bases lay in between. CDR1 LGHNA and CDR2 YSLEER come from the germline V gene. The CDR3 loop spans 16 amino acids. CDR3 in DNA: TGCGCCAGCAGCCAAGCATCGGCAGGGGCCACCTACGAGCAGTACTTC. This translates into CASSQASAGATYEQYF.

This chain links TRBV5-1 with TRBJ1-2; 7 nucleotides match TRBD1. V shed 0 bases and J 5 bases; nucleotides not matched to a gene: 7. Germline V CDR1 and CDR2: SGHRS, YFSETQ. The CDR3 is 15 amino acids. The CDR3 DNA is TGCGCCAGCAGCTTGGTTGAGGGGGCTGGGTATGGCTACACCTTC. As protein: CASSLVEGAGYGYTF.

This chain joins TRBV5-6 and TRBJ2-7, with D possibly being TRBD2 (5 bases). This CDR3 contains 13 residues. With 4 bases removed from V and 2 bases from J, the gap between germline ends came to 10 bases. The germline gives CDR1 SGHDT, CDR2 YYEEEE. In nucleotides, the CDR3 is TGTGCCAGCAGCACGGGAAACCCCTACGAGCAGTACTTC. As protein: CASSTGNPYEQYF. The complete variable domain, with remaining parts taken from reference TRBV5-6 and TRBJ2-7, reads DAGVTQSPTHLIKTRGQQVTLRCSPKSGHDTVSWYQQALGQGPQFIFQYYEEEERQRGNFPDRFSGHQFPNYSSELNVNALLLGDSALYLCASSTGNPYEQYFGPGTRLTVT.

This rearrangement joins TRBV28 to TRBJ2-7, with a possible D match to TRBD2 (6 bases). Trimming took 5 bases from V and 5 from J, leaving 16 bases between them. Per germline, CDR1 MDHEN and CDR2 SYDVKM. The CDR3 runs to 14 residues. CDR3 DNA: TGTGCCAGCAGTCCCATGGCGGGGATCCACGAGCAGTACGTC. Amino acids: CASSPMAGIHEQYV.

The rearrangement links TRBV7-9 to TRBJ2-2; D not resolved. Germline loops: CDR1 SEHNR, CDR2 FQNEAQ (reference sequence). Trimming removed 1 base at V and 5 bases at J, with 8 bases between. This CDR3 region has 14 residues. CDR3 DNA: TGTGCCAGCAGCTTAGTAGCAGAAACCGGGGAGCTGTTTTTT. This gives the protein CASSLVAETGELFF.

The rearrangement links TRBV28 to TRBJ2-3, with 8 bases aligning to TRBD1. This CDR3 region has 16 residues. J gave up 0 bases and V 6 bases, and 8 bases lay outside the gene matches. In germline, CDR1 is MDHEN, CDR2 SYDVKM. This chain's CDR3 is CASRQTGQESTDTQYF. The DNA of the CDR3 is TGTGCCAGCAGGCAAACGGGACAGGAGAGCACAGATACGCAGTATTTT.

Here the CDR3 DNA reads TGTGCCAGCAGTTTAAGTGCTAGCGGGGGGCAATTGAGCTCCTACAATGAGCAGTTCTTC. Translating gives CASSLSASGGQLSSYNEQFF. V gene TRBV28 combines with J gene TRBJ2-1, with 11 bases lining up with TRBD2. V dropped 2 bases and J dropped 0; count of bases not matched to a gene: 12. CDR1 is MDHEN, CDR2 SYDVKM, per germline. The CDR3 totals 20 residues.

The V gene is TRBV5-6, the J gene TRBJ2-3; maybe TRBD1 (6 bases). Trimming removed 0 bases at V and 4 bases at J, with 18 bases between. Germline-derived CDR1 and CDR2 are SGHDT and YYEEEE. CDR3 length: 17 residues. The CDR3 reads CASSLGGTGFYPDTQYF. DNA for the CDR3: TGTGCCAGCAGCTTGGGGGGAACAGGGTTTTATCCAGATACGCAGTATTTT.

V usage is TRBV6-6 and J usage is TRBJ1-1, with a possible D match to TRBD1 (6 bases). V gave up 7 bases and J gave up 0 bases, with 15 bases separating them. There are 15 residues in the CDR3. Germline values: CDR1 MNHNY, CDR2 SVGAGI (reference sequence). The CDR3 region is CASIRGGSVNTEAFF. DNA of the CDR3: TGTGCCAGCATCAGAGGGGGTAGTGTGAACACTGAAGCTTTCTTT.

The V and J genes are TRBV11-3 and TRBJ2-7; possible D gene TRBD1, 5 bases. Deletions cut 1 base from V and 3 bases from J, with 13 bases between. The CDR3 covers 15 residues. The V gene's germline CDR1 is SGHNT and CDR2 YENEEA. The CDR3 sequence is CASSLGDQGYYEQYV. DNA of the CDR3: TGTGCCAGCAGCTTAGGGGATCAGGGATACTACGAGCAGTACGTC.

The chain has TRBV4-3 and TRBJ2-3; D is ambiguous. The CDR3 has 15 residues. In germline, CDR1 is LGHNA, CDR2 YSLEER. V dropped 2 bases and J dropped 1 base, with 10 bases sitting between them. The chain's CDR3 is CASSQTQTGTDTQYF. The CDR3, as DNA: TGCGCCAGCAGCCAAACTCAAACCGGCACAGATACGCAGTATTTT.

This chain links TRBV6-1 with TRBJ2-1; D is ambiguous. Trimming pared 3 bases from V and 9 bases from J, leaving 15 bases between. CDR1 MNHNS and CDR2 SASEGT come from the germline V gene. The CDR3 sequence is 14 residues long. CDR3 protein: CASSELDVLGEQFF. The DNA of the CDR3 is TGTGCCAGCAGTGAGCTAGACGTCTTGGGTGAGCAGTTCTTC.

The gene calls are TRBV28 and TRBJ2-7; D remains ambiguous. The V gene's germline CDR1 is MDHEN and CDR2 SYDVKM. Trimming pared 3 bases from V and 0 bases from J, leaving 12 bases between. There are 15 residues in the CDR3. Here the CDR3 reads CASSFPGASSYEQYV. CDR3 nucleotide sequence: TGTGCCAGCAGTTTCCCCGGAGCGAGCTCCTACGAGCAGTACGTC.

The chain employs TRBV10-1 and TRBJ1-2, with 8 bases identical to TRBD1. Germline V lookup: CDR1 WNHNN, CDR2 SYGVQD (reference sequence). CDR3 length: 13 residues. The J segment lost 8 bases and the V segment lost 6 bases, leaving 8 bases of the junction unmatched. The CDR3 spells CASRRQGLGGYTF. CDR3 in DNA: TGCGCCAGCAGACGACAGGGGTTAGGCGGCTACACCTTC.

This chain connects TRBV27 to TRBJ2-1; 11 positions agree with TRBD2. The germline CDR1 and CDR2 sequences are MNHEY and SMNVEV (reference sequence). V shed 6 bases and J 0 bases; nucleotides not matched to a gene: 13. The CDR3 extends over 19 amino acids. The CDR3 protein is CASSTLAGAPRSSYNEQFF. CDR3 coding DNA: TGTGCCAGCAGCACACTAGCGGGGGCCCCAAGGAGCTCCTACAATGAGCAGTTCTTC.

CDR3 protein: CASSLAGIRSDTEAFF. The DNA for the CDR3 is TGTGCCAGCAGCTTGGCGGGGATACGGTCAGACACTGAAGCTTTCTTT. The chain employs TRBV5-4 and TRBJ1-1; D not certain. Looked up from germline, CDR1 is SGHNT and CDR2 is YYREEE (reference sequence). This CDR3 is 16 amino acids long. Trimming took 0 bases from V and 3 from J, leaving 15 bases between them.

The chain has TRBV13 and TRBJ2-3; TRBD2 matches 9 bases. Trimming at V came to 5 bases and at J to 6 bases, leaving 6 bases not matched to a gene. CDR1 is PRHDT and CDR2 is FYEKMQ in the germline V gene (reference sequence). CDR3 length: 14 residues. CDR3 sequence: CASSRGGAPDTQYF. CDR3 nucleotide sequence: TGTGCCAGCAGCCGCGGGGGGGCACCCGATACGCAGTATTTT.

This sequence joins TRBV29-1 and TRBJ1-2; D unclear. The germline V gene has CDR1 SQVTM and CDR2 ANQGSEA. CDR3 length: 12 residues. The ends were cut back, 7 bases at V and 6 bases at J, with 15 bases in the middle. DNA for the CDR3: TGCAGCGCCGCGGGTGATAGGGATGGCTACACCTTC. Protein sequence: CSAAGDRDGYTF.

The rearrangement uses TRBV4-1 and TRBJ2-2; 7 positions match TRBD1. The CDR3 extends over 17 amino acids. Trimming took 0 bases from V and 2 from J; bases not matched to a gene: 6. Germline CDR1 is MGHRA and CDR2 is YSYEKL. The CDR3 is CASSQDRTGVNTGELFF. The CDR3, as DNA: TGCGCCAGCAGCCAAGATCGAACAGGGGTTAACACCGGGGAGCTGTTTTTT.